The 3 T cell receptor beta chains below were found in one sample sequenced in a study of T cells after yellow fever vaccination. Via MiXCR, TCRdb re-called the 5' RACE reads, giving one row per CDR3 protein. This repertoire shows under 150,000 distinct CDR3 sequences, 7% to 9% found once; its top ten account for roughly 0.73%. The material sequenced was CD4+ T cells sorted from PBMCs, taken 5 days after the yellow fever booster vaccination. All receptors derive from a man aged 30 to 45 who received the YFV17D yellow fever vaccine.

This clonotype was seen ten or more times. The V call is TRBV5-1, the J call TRBJ2-3; D call uncertain. The CDR3 is 15 residues long. Germline CDR1 is SGHRS and CDR2 is YFSETQ. V was clipped by 2 bases and J by 3 bases, with 13 bases between them. The DNA for the CDR3 is TGCGCCAGCAGCTTTCGTGGTCGTAGAACAGATACGCAGTATTTT. Its protein product is CASSFRGRRTDTQYF.

This clonotype was counted a few times. V gene TRBV4-3 combines with J gene TRBJ2-1, with 9 bases matching TRBD2. After removal of 0 bases from V and 2 bases from J, the junction contained 5 bases not matched to a gene. Germline V CDR1 and CDR2: LGHNA, YSLEER. The CDR3 runs 17 residues. The CDR3 nucleotides read TGCGCCAGCAGCCAAGATCTCCAGCGGGGGGCCTACAATGAGCAGTTCTTC. It specifies CASSQDLQRGAYNEQFF.

This clonotype was picked up a small number of times. The chain joins TRBV6-2 or TRBV6-3 to TRBJ2-3, with unresolved D. Looked up from germline, CDR1 is MNHEY and CDR2 is SVGEGT. There are 11 residues in the CDR3. Between the trimmed V and J ends, which lost 5 bases and 7 bases, there was a span of 7 bases. The CDR3 nucleotides read TGTGCCAGCAGTCACCGCTATACGCAGTATTTT. As protein: CASSHRYTQYF.